This TCR beta chain is from a study of molecular identifiers for immune sequencing clone quantification. Study summary: Within a replicate experiment, RNA obtained from either approximately 20,000 or 100,000 naive CD8 cells was divided into five aliquots, and four of those aliquots were then sequenced.

This clonotype came up many times. What it binds is not known. TCRdb re-called the PCR reads with MiXCR, one entry per CDR3 protein. Altogether about 640,000 distinct CDR3 sequences are present, just under 20% being singletons, with the ten largest covering roughly 0.83%. General study points: Barcode sharing among identical TCR molecules could make large clones appear smaller.

Sequencing libraries of naive CD8 cells derived from approximately 20,000 to 980,000 sorted cells with 10%, 30% or 50% RNA. The authors sorted naive CD8 T cells as CD8+CD4-CCR7+CD45RA+. Input material: naive CD8+ T cells from blood, with Jurkat cell RNA spiked in. The sample's subset: FACS-sorted CD8+CD4-CCR7+CD45RA+ naive T cells. The clonotype comes from a human donor in good health. Some libraries in this study had Jurkat cell RNA spiked in.

The DNA for the CDR3 is TGTGCCAGCAGTCCGATGAGATTCGCGGAGAGCAATCAGCCCCAGCATTTT. Its protein is CASSPMRFAESNQPQHF. The chain combines TRBV27 with TRBJ1-5; D gene unclear. The germline gives CDR1 MNHEY, CDR2 SMNVEV (reference sequence). Trimming removed 5 bases at V and 1 base at J, with 18 bases between. The CDR3 extends over 17 amino acids.